The entry that follows covers one TCR beta chain sequence. The antigen is undetermined. TCR beta cDNA libraries included unique molecular identifiers. TCRdb analysed the PCR reads with MiXCR anew, one entry per CDR3 protein. Among 700,000 to 800,000 distinct CDR3 sequences, roughly 27% were seen once, and the ten largest hold approximately 0.6%. The data were obtained in a study of post-analysis software for immune sequencing data. The trim removed 0 bases at V and 5 bases at J, leaving 4 bases unmatched. CDR1 DFQATT and CDR2 SNEGSKA come from the germline V gene (reference sequence). The CDR3 is made up of 14 amino acids. Study observations and caveats: In patients, TRBV5-6, TRBV5-1 and TRBV20-1 belonged to four or five TRBV segments found more frequently than in controls.

The chain links TRBV20-1 to TRBJ2-1, with TRBD2 matching over 7 bases. The specimen sequenced was blood. The TCR comes from a girl aged 10 to 17 with multiple sclerosis. For the CDR3, the DNA is TGCAGTGCTAGAGATCGCAGCGGGAACAATGAGCAGTTCTTC. This sequence encodes CSARDRSGNNEQFF.